This TCR beta chain derives from a study of shared clonotypes between healthy human individuals. The V gene's germline CDR1 is WNHNN and CDR2 SYGVQD (reference sequence). Trimming at V came to 7 bases and at J to 4 bases, leaving 7 bases not matched to a gene. This CDR3 has 14 residues. Replicate PCRs from sorted subsets contained roughly 200 ng DNA, which is roughly 30,000 T cell genomes. TCRdb keeps only in-frame clones here, not all; method: immunoSEQ multiplex PCR. The sample contains over 750,000 clones, just over 95% of which appear only once. As defined, naive CD8 cells were CD45RO-negative and positively selected for CCR7, with terminally differentiated effector memory CD45RA+ cells excluded.

V usage is TRBV10-1 and J usage is TRBJ2-1, with 7 bases that match TRBD2. The receptor was derived from a man aged 25 to 45 in good health. Material for sequencing was naive CD8+ T cells sorted from blood. As DNA, the CDR3 is TGCGCCAGCAATCGCGGGAGCGGGTACAATGAGCAGTTCTTC. Its translation: CASNRGSGYNEQFF.